This T cell receptor beta chain was captured in a study of blood T cell repertoires in COVID-19. About the research overall: T cells, B-cell-depleted T cells, or PBMCs provided the cDNA or gDNA that served as material.

Recruitment covered 20 to 25 US areas and drew participants whose ages spanned roughly 18 to 89 years. Libraries were prepared by immunoSEQ multiplex PCR; TCRdb keeps only in-frame clonotypes and omits some of them. The table shows around 450,000 clones, with around nine tenths occurring only once. Between the trimmed V and J ends, which lost 5 bases and 1 base, there was a span of 12 bases. Looked up from germline, CDR1 is SEHNR and CDR2 is FQNEAQ (reference sequence). The CDR3 has 14 residues. The sequence derives from a woman younger than 35 with acute COVID-19. The rearrangement uses TRBV7-9 and TRBJ2-7; D call uncertain. Sequencing was carried out using PBMCs or T cells enriched from blood (not recorded which). This CDR3 reads CASSPTPRSYEQYF. The CDR3 DNA reads TGTGCCAGCAGCCCAACTCCGCGGTCCTACGAGCAGTACTTC.